The 25 T cell receptor beta chains below were found in one sample sequenced in a study of T cells in women clearing cervical HPV infection. Produced via immunoSEQ multiplex PCR; TCRdb's table is partial and in-frame only. Found here are 25,000 to 30,000 clones; the top ten clones hold around 3.9%. Input material: blood buffy coat. These receptor sequences come from a woman aged 18 to 75 with a cervical HPV16 infection that either progressed to CIN3+ or cleared (not recorded which).

With regard to this clone: The observed sequence ends 3 residues before the CDR3 terminus, with the missing tail filled in from the germline J gene. The rearrangement joins TRBV2 to TRBJ2-2; 7 bases agree with TRBD1. J lost 1 base, V lost 5 bases, and 1 base had no gene match. The CDR3 is made up of 14 amino acids. Per the germline V gene, CDR1 is SNHLY and CDR2 is FYNNEI. CDR3 DNA, as far as it was read: TGTGCCAGCAGTCGGGACAGGAACACCGGGGAG. Translated: CASSRDRNTGE. In full, the CDR3 reads CASSRDRNTGELFF. The full variable domain, rest sourced from reference TRBV2 and TRBJ2-2, is EPEVTQTPSHQVTQMGQEVILRCVPISNHLYFYWYRQILGQKVEFLVSFYNNEISEKSEIFDDQFSVERPDGSNFTLKIRSTKLEDSAMYFCASSRDRNTGELFFGEGSRLTVL.

In regard to this clone: The read is 3 residues too short to cover the CDR3 end, so that end is filled in from the germline J gene. The gene calls are TRBV18 and TRBJ1-6; D is uncertain. Germline CDR1 is KGHSH and CDR2 is LQKENI. The CDR3 sequence is 14 residues long. With 0 bases removed from V and 9 bases from J, the gap between germline ends came to 9 bases. CDR3 region: CASSPPGSASPLHF. CDR3 DNA (partial): TGTGCCAGCTCACCACCAGGGTCTGCTTCACCC.

For this clone: The read ends 3 residues early relative to the CDR3; the germline J gene fills the gap. The gene calls are TRBV20-1 and TRBJ2-7, with TRBD1 matching 11 bases. The germline gives CDR1 DFQATT, CDR2 SNEGSKA (reference sequence). V lost 5 bases, J lost 3 bases, and 9 bases stayed unmatched. The CDR3 extends over 15 amino acids. The sequenced part of the CDR3 DNA is TGCAGTGCTGTCCCCGGGACAGGGGGAGGCTACGAG. It is translated as CSAVPGTGGGYE. In full, the CDR3 reads CSAVPGTGGGYEQYF.

Note on this clone: The CDR3 is cut off 3 residues early in the read; its end comes from the germline J gene. The rearrangement links TRBV7-2 to TRBJ2-2; possible D gene TRBD2, 5 bases. The CDR3 sequence is 13 residues long. The germline CDR1 and CDR2 sequences are SGHTA and FQGNSA. V lost 5 bases and J 4 bases, leaving 8 bases between the germline ends. The CDR3 here is CASSLGGTGELFF. CDR3 DNA (partial): TGTGCCAGCAGCCTAGGAGGCACCGGGGAG.

As regards this clone: The sequenced fragment ends 3 residues before the CDR3 boundary, so the rest is inferred from the germline J gene. The chain combines TRBV30 with TRBJ2-7, with no clear D. The germline CDR1 and CDR2 sequences are GTSNPN and SVGIG (reference sequence). Trimming removed 5 bases from V and 4 bases from J, with 6 bases in between. There are 10 residues in the CDR3. CDR3 DNA, as far as it was read: TGTGCCTGGGGCCTTTACGAG. Its protein is CAWGLYE. Given in full, the CDR3 is CAWGLYEQYF.

Of note for this clone: The read terminates 3 residues before the CDR3 end, so the remaining end is supplied by the germline J gene. The chain combines TRBV6-2 or TRBV6-3 with TRBJ2-3; D unresolved. The V gene lost 8 bases and the J gene lost 1 base, with 10 bases spanning the gap. The CDR3 runs to 13 residues. Germline V CDR1 and CDR2: MNHEY, SVGEGT. CDR3 residues: CASSPPGTDTQYF. CDR3 DNA, as far as it was read: TGTGCCAGCTCACCGCCAGGCACAGATACG.

About this clone itself: Sequencing ends 3 residues short of the CDR3 end; the germline J gene provides the rest. The chain employs TRBV11-2 and TRBJ2-7; tentative D call: TRBD1 (5 bases). The CDR3 length is 13 residues. Germline assignment: CDR1 SGHAT and CDR2 FQNNGV. V was pared by 5 bases and J by 3 bases, with 11 bases between. The sequenced CDR3 bases are TGTGCCAGCAGCAAAACACAGGACTACGAG. Its protein is CASSKTQDYE. The CDR3 in full is CASSKTQDYEQYF.

Worth noting for this clone: The read ends 3 residues early relative to the CDR3; the germline J gene fills the gap. This chain links TRBV7-3 with TRBJ1-2; possibly TRBD1 for D (6 bases). This CDR3 contains 17 residues. Germline CDR1 is SGHTA and CDR2 is FQGTGA. The sequenced part of the CDR3 DNA is TGTGCCAGCAGCGCCCAGCCCTCCACGGACAGTCCCTACGAC. Its protein product is CASSAQPSTDSPYD. The full CDR3 is CASSAQPSTDSPYDYTF.

As for this clone: The read ends 3 residues early relative to the CDR3; the germline J gene fills the gap. V gene TRBV5-1 combines with J gene TRBJ2-7; 7 bases line up with TRBD1. Germline V gene sequence: CDR1 SGHRS, CDR2 YFSETQ. The CDR3 extends over 13 amino acids. The trim removed 3 bases at V and 4 bases at J, leaving 4 bases unmatched. The CDR3 spells CASSWTGTYEQYF. The CDR3 DNA, read in part, is TGCGCCAGCAGCTGGACAGGAACTTACGAG.

Worth noting for this clone: The read comes to an end 3 residues before the CDR3 does, leaving the germline J gene to fill in the end. The rearrangement joins TRBV5-1 to TRBJ2-3; TRBD2 matches 10 bases. Germline V gene data show CDR1 as SGHRS and CDR2 as YFSETQ. V was pared by 0 bases and J by 0 bases, with 4 bases of the junction left unmatched. This CDR3 contains 17 residues. The CDR3 here is CASSLVTSGASTDTQYF. The CDR3 bases that were read are TGCGCCAGCAGCTTGGTTACTAGCGGGGCTAGCACAGATACG. Using reference TRBV5-1 and TRBJ2-3 for the parts outside the CDR3, the full variable domain is KAGVTQTPRYLIKTRGQQVTLSCSPISGHRSVSWYQQTPGQGLQFLFEYFSETQRNKGNFPGRFSGRQFSNSRSEMNVSTLELGDSALYLCASSLVTSGASTDTQYFGPGTRLTVL.

Concerning this clone: With the read ending 3 residues before the CDR3 end, the germline J gene is used to fill in that end. The chain is built from TRBV5-4 and TRBJ2-2, with 7 bases matching TRBD2. Germline loops: CDR1 SGHNT, CDR2 YYREEE (reference sequence). The CDR3 length is 15 residues. Trimming at V came to 4 bases and at J to 2 bases, leaving 5 bases not matched to a gene. CDR3 DNA, as far as it was read: TGTGCCAGCAGCACGGGACTAACTAACACCGGGGAG. This sequence encodes CASSTGLTNTGE. The full CDR3 protein is CASSTGLTNTGELFF.

As concerns this clone: The read terminates 3 residues before the CDR3 end, so the remaining end is supplied by the germline J gene. The rearrangement uses TRBV19 and TRBJ1-2; 10 bases map to TRBD1. Germline lookup yields CDR1 LNHDA and CDR2 SQIVND (reference sequence). The CDR3 length is 13 residues. The CDR3 DNA, read in part, is TGTGCCAGTCATAGGGGACAGGGGTTCGGC. It codes for CASHRGQGFG. The CDR3 as a whole reads CASHRGQGFGYTF.

About this clone itself: The CDR3 goes on 3 residues after the read ends, and that part is filled in from the germline J gene. The chain has TRBV20-1 and TRBJ2-2; D perhaps matches TRBD2 (7 bases). Per the germline V gene, CDR1 is DFQATT and CDR2 is SNEGSKA (reference sequence). This CDR3 is built from 13 residues. The V end lost 6 bases, the J end lost 8 bases, and 16 bases lay between the germline ends. The covered CDR3 bases are TGCAGTGCCTGGTTGCGGGGGCCTGGGGAG. It translates to CSAWLRGPGE. The entire CDR3 reads CSAWLRGPGELFF.

To note about this clone: The read ends 3 residues shy of where the CDR3 ends; the end is completed using the germline J gene. The V call is TRBV5-1, the J call TRBJ2-7; D possibly corresponds to TRBD2 (6 bases). The length of the CDR3 is 17 residues. Trimming removed 4 bases at V and 0 bases at J, with 20 bases between. Germline V lookup: CDR1 SGHRS, CDR2 YFSETQ. The CDR3 spells CASSTGPLGGVSYEQYF. The sequenced CDR3 bases are TGCGCCAGCAGCACTGGTCCGCTCGGGGGTGTCTCCTACGAG.

CDR3 loop: CSVAVRVTGELFF. The part of the CDR3 DNA that was read is TGCAGCGTTGCGGTGAGGGTGACCGGGGAG. The rearrangement uses TRBV29-1 and TRBJ2-2; possible D gene TRBD2, 5 bases. The CDR3 end lies 3 residues beyond the end of the read and is filled in from the germline J gene. Trimming shortened V by 4 bases and J by 5 bases, and 11 bases separated the two germline ends. The CDR3 is 13 amino acids. CDR1 SQVTM and CDR2 ANQGSEA come from the germline V gene.

The CDR3 spells CSARDTRHRRTEAFF. CDR3 DNA, as far as it was read: TGCAGTGCTAGAGACACAAGACATAGAAGGACTGAA. The rearrangement links TRBV20-1 to TRBJ1-1; D is undetermined. The CDR3 is cut off 3 residues early in the read; its end comes from the germline J gene. The germline V and J ends were trimmed by 0 bases and 5 bases, with 16 bases remaining between them. The CDR3 consists of 15 residues. Germline V lookup: CDR1 DFQATT, CDR2 SNEGSKA (reference sequence).

Concerning this clone itself: Coverage ceases 3 residues before the CDR3 finishes, and the germline J gene fills in the end. This rearrangement joins TRBV6-1 to TRBJ1-1; unclear D gene. The germline V and J ends were trimmed by 2 bases and 1 base, with 5 bases remaining between them. The CDR3 has 13 residues. Germline V gene sequence: CDR1 MNHNS, CDR2 SASEGT. The DNA read from the CDR3 is TGTGCCAGCAGTGAAACAACGAACACTGAA. This translates into CASSETTNTE. The full CDR3 protein is CASSETTNTEAFF.

Concerning this clone itself: Read coverage stops 3 residues before the CDR3 terminus; the germline J gene supplies the remainder. The chain joins TRBV5-6 to TRBJ2-2; D remains ambiguous. The CDR3 contains 13 residues. In germline, CDR1 is SGHDT, CDR2 YYEEEE. The CDR3 bases that were read are TGTGCCAGCAGCGGAACAGATAATGAAAAG. It translates to CASSGTDNEK. The whole CDR3 protein reads CASSGTDNEKLFF.

As for this clone: The read terminates 3 residues before the CDR3 end, so the remaining end is supplied by the germline J gene. This rearrangement joins TRBV7-6 to TRBJ2-1; the D gene is possibly TRBD2 (6 bases). CDR3 length: 16 amino acids. Trimming stripped 0 bases from V and 2 bases from J, with 11 bases between. Germline values: CDR1 SGHVS, CDR2 FNYEAQ. This chain's CDR3 is CASSLAIAEAYNEQFF. The CDR3 DNA, read in part, is TGTGCCAGCAGCTTAGCAATAGCGGAGGCCTACAATGAG.

Details on this clone: The read finishes 3 residues shy of the CDR3 end, and the germline J gene is used to complete it. This rearrangement joins TRBV11-2 to TRBJ1-2; D may be TRBD1 (5 bases). Between the trimmed V and J ends, which lost 5 bases and 3 bases, there was a span of 13 bases. The CDR3 extends over 14 amino acids. Germline lookup yields CDR1 SGHAT and CDR2 FQNNGV. CDR3 DNA (partial): TGTGCCAGCAGCCCATACGACAGAGACTATGGC. It yields the protein CASSPYDRDYG. The whole CDR3 sequence is CASSPYDRDYGYTF.

About this clone itself: One end of the junction fails to match germline, which may point to a read error. The read finishes 3 residues shy of the CDR3 end, and the germline J gene is used to complete it. This sequence joins TRBV4-2 and TRBJ2-6; possibly TRBD2 for D (7 bases). The CDR3 covers 20 residues. CDR1 is LGHNA and CDR2 is YNFKEQ in the germline V gene. CDR3 region: CASSPRRGGGQSSGASVLTF. The sequenced part of the CDR3 DNA is TGTGCCAGCAGCCCACGCCGAGGGGGGGGGCAATCCTCTGGGGCCAGCGTC.

With respect to this clone: Read coverage stops 3 residues before the CDR3 terminus; the germline J gene supplies the remainder. V gene TRBV5-3 combines with J gene TRBJ1-5, with 8 bases fitting TRBD1. TRBV5-3 is an open reading frame whose function is uncertain. Trimming at V came to 1 base and at J to 1 base, leaving 13 bases not matched to a gene. The CDR3 is made up of 19 amino acids. The covered CDR3 bases are TGTGCCAGAAGCTTGCCGGAGGACAGGGCGCTGAAAAGCAATCAGCCC. Amino acid sequence: CARSLPEDRALKSNQP. The complete CDR3 protein is CARSLPEDRALKSNQPQHF.

Regarding this clone: The read is 3 residues too short to cover the CDR3 end, so that end is filled in from the germline J gene. The chain employs TRBV20-1 and TRBJ2-5; 8 nucleotides line up with TRBD2. The CDR3 spans 13 residues. CDR1 is DFQATT, CDR2 SNEGSKA, per germline (reference sequence). V trimming: 3 bases; J trimming: 2 bases; junction bases outside the gene matches: 2. The CDR3 protein is CSASRGGQETQYF. The CDR3 DNA, read in part, is TGCAGTGCTAGTCGGGGGGGGCAAGAGACC.

As to this clone: The sequenced fragment ends 3 residues before the CDR3 boundary, so the rest is inferred from the germline J gene. This chain joins TRBV19 and TRBJ1-1, with TRBD1 matching over 7 bases. CDR1 is LNHDA, CDR2 SQIVND, per germline (reference sequence). The CDR3 runs 14 residues. V lost 4 bases to trimming and J lost 1 base; unmatched junction nucleotides: 3. Here the CDR3 reads CASSRDRWNTEAFF. Incomplete CDR3 DNA: TGTGCCAGTAGTAGGGACAGATGGAACACTGAA.

A remark on this clone: The read finishes 3 residues shy of the CDR3 end, and the germline J gene is used to complete it. J is TRBJ2-2 and V is TRBV19; D possibly corresponds to TRBD1 (6 bases). CDR1 is LNHDA, CDR2 SQIVND, per germline (reference sequence). The CDR3 spans 14 residues. The sequenced part of the CDR3 DNA is TGTGCCAGTTTCCAGGGGTCTAGGGCCAACGTG. Its protein product is CASFQGSRANV. The whole CDR3 region reads CASFQGSRANVLFF.